Listed below are T cell receptor beta chains from one sample, sequenced in a study of OX40 agonist ivuxolimab in advanced cancers. Measured with immunoSEQ multiplex PCR; TCRdb has only the in-frame clones, and not every one. The data show tens of thousands of clones, approximately 83% seen once. Sequenced material: CD4+ or CD8+ T cells sorted from blood, taken in a trial of the OX40 agonist ivuxolimab. The receptors originated from an adult with an advanced solid tumor such as melanoma, head and neck, liver or kidney cancer. Each CDR3 is given with its conserved first and last residue. Fields, in order: clone size, J gene, V gene, D gene, CDR3 protein, CDR3 DNA. A D gene is named only where the DNA matches it firmly. Not every row has a clone size; where given, it reads once, few, many or a size class.

>few|TRBJ1-5|TRBV27|.
CASSPTQFQPQHF
TGTGCCAGCAGCCCAACCCAATTTCAGCCCCAGCATTTT
>.|TRBJ1-1|TRBV27|.
CASSTTGNTEAFF
TGTGCCAGCAGTACAACAGGGAACACTGAAGCTTTCTTT
>.|TRBJ2-5|TRBV5-1|.
CASSLVGGWETQYF
TGCGCCAGCAGCTTGGTCGGGGGCTGGGAGACCCAGTACTTC
>.|TRBJ2-7|TRBV5-1|.
CASSLVSDSYEQYF
TGCGCCAGCAGCTTGGTGTCAGATTCCTACGAGCAGTACTTC
>.|TRBJ2-5|TRBV6-5|.
CASIGGTGGETQYF
TGTGCCAGCATAGGCGGGACCGGGGGAGAGACCCAGTACTTC
>.|TRBJ2-7|TRBV29-1|TRBD2
CSVEDEVREGKLSYEQYF
TGCAGCGTTGAGGATGAAGTCCGGGAGGGCAAACTCTCCTACGAGCAGTACTTC
>.|TRBJ2-5|TRBV9|.
CASSVGGQETQYF
TGTGCCAGCAGCGTAGGGGGCCAAGAGACCCAGTACTTC
>once|TRBJ2-7|TRBV5-1|.
CASSLAGQLEWYF
TGCGCCAGCAGCTTGGCCGGGCAGCTGGAGTGGTACTTC
>.|TRBJ2-7|TRBV28|.
CASSPPWTSSYEQYF
TGTGCCAGCAGTCCCCCATGGACATCCTCCTACGAGCAGTACTTC
>.|TRBJ1-1|TRBV2|TRBD1
CASSVTGGTEAFF
TGTGCCAGCAGTGTAACAGGGGGTACTGAAGCTTTCTTT
>.|TRBJ1-5|TRBV7-9|.
CASSLAAGYQPQHF
TGTGCCAGCAGCTTAGCGGCAGGCTATCAGCCCCAGCATTTT
>.|TRBJ2-1|TRBV2|.
CASSVARNNEQFF
TGTGCCAGCAGTGTGGCTAGAAACAATGAGCAGTTCTTC
>.|TRBJ2-2|TRBV19|.
CASSIGDGDTGELFF
TGTGCCAGTAGTATAGGTGACGGCGACACCGGGGAGCTGTTTTTT
>once|TRBJ2-1|TRBV21-1|.
CASRGRPYMDEQFF
TGTGCCAGCAGAGGTAGACCCTATATGGATGAGCAGTTCTTC
>.|TRBJ2-7|TRBV6-1|.
CASSSAYEQYF
TGTGCCAGCAGTTCAGCCTACGAGCAGTACTTC
>.|TRBJ1-2|TRBV27|TRBD1
CASSLEGANYGYTF
TGTGCCAGCAGTTTAGAGGGGGCCAACTATGGCTACACCTTC
>.|TRBJ1-2|TRBV27|.
CASSYSGRGNFENGYTF
TGTGCCAGCAGTTACTCCGGCAGGGGTAATTTTGAGAATGGCTACACCTTC
>once|TRBJ2-3|TRBV5-1|TRBD2
CASSLGLAAGGTDTQYF
TGCGCCAGCAGCTTGGGACTAGCCGCAGGAGGTACAGATACGCAGTATTTT
>once|TRBJ1-2|TRBV11-3|.
CASSLAMGGPGYTF
TGTGCCAGCAGCTTAGCGATGGGGGGGCCTGGCTACACCTTC
>.|TRBJ2-1|TRBV28|TRBD1
CASSPGQEAVNEQFF
TGTGCCAGCAGCCCGGGACAGGAGGCGGTCAATGAGCAGTTCTTC
>once|TRBJ2-7|TRBV5-4|TRBD1
CASSSKGTGLMEQYF
TGTGCCAGCAGCTCCAAAGGGACAGGGTTAATGGAGCAGTACTTC
>.|TRBJ2-3|TRBV13|.
CASSPGDRAIGDTQYF
TGTGCCAGCAGCCCGGGGGACAGAGCAATAGGTGATACGCAGTATTTT
>.|TRBJ2-2|TRBV7-6|.
CASSEGSTSGELFF
TGTGCCAGCAGCGAAGGGAGTACGTCCGGGGAGCTGTTTTTT
>.|TRBJ2-5|TRBV27|.
CASSSNPRETQYF
TGTGCCAGCAGCTCAAATCCCAGGGAGACCCAGTACTTC
>.|TRBJ1-2|TRBV4-1|.
CASSPTGQLTKYGYTF
TGCGCCAGCAGCCCTACCGGACAGTTGACGAAGTATGGCTACACCTTC
>once|TRBJ1-1|TRBV11-1|.
CASSLEGLMNTEAFF
TGTGCCAGCAGCTTAGAGGGATTAATGAACACTGAAGCTTTCTTT
>.|TRBJ1-1|TRBV10-3|TRBD1
CAISATGTGTMNTEAFF
TGTGCCATCAGTGCGACCGGGACAGGGACGATGAACACTGAAGCTTTCTTT
>once|TRBJ2-3|TRBV15|TRBD1
CATSTTGADTQYF
TGTGCCACCAGCACGACAGGGGCAGATACGCAGTATTTT
>many|TRBJ1-2|TRBV19|TRBD1
CASSGTGAYGYTF
TGTGCCAGTTCCGGGACAGGAGCCTATGGCTACACCTTC
>.|TRBJ1-1|TRBV29-1|.
CSVLLGNTEAFF
TGCAGCGTTCTATTGGGGAACACTGAAGCTTTCTTT
>.|TRBJ1-4|TRBV6-5|.
CASSYGRGSTNEKLFF
TGTGCCAGCAGTTACGGCAGGGGCTCAACTAATGAAAAACTGTTTTTT
>.|TRBJ2-1|TRBV6-5|.
CASLGAPGPYNEQFF
TGTGCCAGCCTTGGAGCCCCGGGACCCTACAATGAGCAGTTCTTC
>medium-sized|TRBJ1-1|TRBV5-4|.
CASSLEPGSEAFF
TGTGCCAGCAGCTTGGAGCCAGGGTCTGAAGCTTTCTTT
>.|TRBJ2-1|TRBV13|.
CASSLESGANEQFF
TGTGCCAGCAGCTTAGAATCCGGGGCTAATGAGCAGTTCTTC
>.|TRBJ1-2|TRBV11-1|.
CASINIGENYGYTF
TGTGCCAGCATCAACATCGGAGAGAACTATGGCTACACCTTC
>.|TRBJ1-2|TRBV5-5|.
CASTTDGQRNYGYTF
TGTGCCAGCACCACTGACGGACAGCGGAACTATGGCTACACCTTC
>.|TRBJ1-1|TRBV5-4|.
CASSLVPGGGTEAFF
TGTGCCAGCAGCTTGGTGCCGGGCGGAGGGACTGAAGCTTTCTTT